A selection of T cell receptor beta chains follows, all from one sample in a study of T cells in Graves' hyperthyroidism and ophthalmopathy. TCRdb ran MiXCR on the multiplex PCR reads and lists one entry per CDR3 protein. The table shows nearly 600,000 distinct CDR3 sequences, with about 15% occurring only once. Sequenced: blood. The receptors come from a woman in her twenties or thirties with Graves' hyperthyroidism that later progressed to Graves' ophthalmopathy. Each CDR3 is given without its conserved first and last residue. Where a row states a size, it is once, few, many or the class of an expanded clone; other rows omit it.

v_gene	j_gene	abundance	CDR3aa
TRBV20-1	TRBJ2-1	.	SASWASGRSYNEQF
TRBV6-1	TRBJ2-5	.	ASSQSLEQTQY
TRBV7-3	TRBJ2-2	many	ASSLAGASTGELF
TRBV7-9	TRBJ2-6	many	ASSLGSSGVGANVLT
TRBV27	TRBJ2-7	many	ASSLGQVNYEQY
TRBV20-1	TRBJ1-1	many	SARDLQGANTEAF
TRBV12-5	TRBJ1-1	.	ASGLGQGEFGKAF
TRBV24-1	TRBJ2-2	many	ATSGGPPGELF
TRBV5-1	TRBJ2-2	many	ASNSGLAGFTGELF
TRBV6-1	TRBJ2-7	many	ASRKAPGQSSSYEQY
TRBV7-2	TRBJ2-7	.	ASSLGVRLSYEQY
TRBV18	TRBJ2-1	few	ASSPPNSGGGNEQF
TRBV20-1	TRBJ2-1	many	SAPSEGGYNEQF
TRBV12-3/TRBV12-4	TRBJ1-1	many	ASRLRQDWGNTEAF
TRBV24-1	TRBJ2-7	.	ATSDIGTPYEQY
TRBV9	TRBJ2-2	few	ASSPRQGSTGELF
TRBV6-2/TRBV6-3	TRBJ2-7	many	ASRLRAYEQY
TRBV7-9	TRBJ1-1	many	ASSFGRGANTEAF
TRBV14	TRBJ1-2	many	ASSLRGSNYGYT
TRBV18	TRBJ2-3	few	ASSPPWEDTQY
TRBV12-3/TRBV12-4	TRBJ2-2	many	ASSLRGGTGELF
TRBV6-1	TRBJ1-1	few	ASVHGGSTEAF
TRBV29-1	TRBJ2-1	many	SVDLRLAGGPDYNEQF
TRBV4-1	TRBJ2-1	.	ASSQDLTGNYNEQF
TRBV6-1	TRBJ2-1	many	ASSETLAQGGNEQF
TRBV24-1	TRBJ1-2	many	ATSDPGFNYGYT
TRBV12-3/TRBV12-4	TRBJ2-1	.	ASRDSGAIYNEQF
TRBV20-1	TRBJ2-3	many	SAPTPPLTDTQY
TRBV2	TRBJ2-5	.	ASSGLAGGPRLKTQY
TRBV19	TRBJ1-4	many	ASNRQGTTNEKLF
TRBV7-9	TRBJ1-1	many	ASSGVGPEAF
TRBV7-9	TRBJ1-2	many	ASSFRGGYT
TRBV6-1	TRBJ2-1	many	ASSRGGAAYNEQF
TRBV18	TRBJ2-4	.	ASSGSRDREKNIQY
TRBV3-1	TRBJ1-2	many	ASSHHFRYNRDRFYGYT
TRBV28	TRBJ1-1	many	ASRIQGREAF
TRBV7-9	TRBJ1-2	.	ASSAWGPEKGGYT
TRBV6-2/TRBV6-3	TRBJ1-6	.	ASRSIGSPLH
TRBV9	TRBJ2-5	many	ASSAGLAEQETQY
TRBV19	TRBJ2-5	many	ASSIAGTRETQY
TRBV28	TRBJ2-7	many	ASSPSGRGSYEQY
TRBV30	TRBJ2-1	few	AERDTYNEQF
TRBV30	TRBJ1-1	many	AWINGQMNTEAF
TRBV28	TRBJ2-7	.	ASSLGRGLNEQY
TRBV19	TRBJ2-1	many	ASSTGTSGRHEQF
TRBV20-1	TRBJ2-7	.	SARGQGDGEQY
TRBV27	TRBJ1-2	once	ASRQQGYYGYT
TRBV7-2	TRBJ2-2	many	ASSLWGGELF
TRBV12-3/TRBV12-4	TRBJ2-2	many	ASSLARGSETGELF
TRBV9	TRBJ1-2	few	ASSPPPWDRGSQGYT
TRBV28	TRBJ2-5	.	ASSSVTGKETQY
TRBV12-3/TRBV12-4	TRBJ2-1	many	ASSLGLARSRRSYNEQF
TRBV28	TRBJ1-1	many	ASGSSGTNSEAF
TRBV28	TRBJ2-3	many	ASSLGTGSTDTQY
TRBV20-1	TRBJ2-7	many	SSGLADYEQY
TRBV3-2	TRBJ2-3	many	ASSQLAGALTDTQY
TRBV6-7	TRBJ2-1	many	ASTIAGALSSYNEQF